This TCR beta chain was captured by sequencing in a study of blood T cell repertoires in COVID-19. Generated by immunoSEQ multiplex PCR, the TCRdb table keeps only in-frame clones and is missing some. This sample has hundreds of thousands of clones; about 88% occur once, and the top ten carry approximately 2.2%. The CDR3 extends over 15 amino acids. The germline CDR1 and CDR2 sequences are LGHNA and YNFKEQ. The trim removed 3 bases at V and 9 bases at J, leaving 11 bases unmatched. The chain employs TRBV4-2 and TRBJ2-5; 9 bases line up with TRBD2. The sequencing sample was made of peripheral blood. This TCR came from a woman between 40 and 50 years old who had recovered from COVID-19. The CDR3 DNA reads as TGTGCCAGCAGCCAGAACAAGCGGGGGGAGGGGTCCCAGTACTTC. Its protein product is CASSQNKRGEGSQYF.